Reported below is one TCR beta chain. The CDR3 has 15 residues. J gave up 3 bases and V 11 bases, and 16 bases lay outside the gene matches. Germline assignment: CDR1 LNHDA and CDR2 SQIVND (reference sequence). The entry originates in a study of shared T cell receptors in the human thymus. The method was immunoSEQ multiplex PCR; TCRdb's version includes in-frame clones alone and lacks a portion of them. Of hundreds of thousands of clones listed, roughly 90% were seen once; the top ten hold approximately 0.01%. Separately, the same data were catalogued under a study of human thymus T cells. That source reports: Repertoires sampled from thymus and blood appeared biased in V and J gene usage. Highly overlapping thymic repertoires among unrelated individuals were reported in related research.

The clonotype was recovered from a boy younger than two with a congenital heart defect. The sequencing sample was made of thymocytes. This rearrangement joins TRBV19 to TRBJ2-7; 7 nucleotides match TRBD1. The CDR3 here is CAPGGKGQFFYEQYF. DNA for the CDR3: TGTGCCCCCGGAGGTAAGGGACAGTTTTTCTACGAGCAGTACTTC.